These T cell receptor beta chains were read from a single sample in a study of cytomegalovirus exposure and HLA in healthy donors. The table came from immunoSEQ multiplex PCR; TCRdb's copy has only in-frame clones and leaves some out. The sample records about 170,000 clones, approximately 80% being singletons. The sample comprised PBMCs. Receptor source: a boy aged 2 to 10 in good health and CMV-seronegative. The CDR3 runs from the conserved cysteine through the conserved F or W. A D gene is named only where the DNA matches it firmly. Only part of the rows carry a size: once, few, many, or a class if the clone is expanded.

>.|TRBJ2-3|TRBV4-3|once
TGCGCCAGCAGTTTAGAGGGTTCAGATACGCAGTATTTT
CASSLEGSDTQYF
>.|TRBJ2-7|TRBV5-1|.
TGCGCCAGCAGCGAAACCCGGGACTTAAAGTACTTC
CASSETRDLKYF
>.|TRBJ1-6|TRBV25-1|.
TGTGCCAGCAGTAAGGAGGGATCACCCCTCCACTTT
CASSKEGSPLHF
>.|TRBJ2-1|TRBV9|.
TGTGCCAGCAGCGTAGGGGGAGTCTCTTTCGATGAGCAGTTCTTC
CASSVGGVSFDEQFF
>.|TRBJ1-3|TRBV30|.
TGTGCCTGGTGGGGCCCGGGTAGTTTTGGAAACACCATATATTTT
CAWWGPGSFGNTIYF
>.|TRBJ1-4|TRBV27|.
TGTGCCAGCAGCCCCCGCCGGGGAAGGGTCGCAACTAATGAAAAACTGTTTTTT
CASSPRRGRVATNEKLFF
>.|TRBJ2-3|TRBV7-3|.
TGTGCCAGCAGCCCCAGCGAGGAGCTCTGGGATACGCAGTATTTT
CASSPSEELWDTQYF
>TRBD2|TRBJ2-3|TRBV9|.
TGTGCCAGCAGCGTCACTAGCGGGAGTGGTAATACGCAGTATTTT
CASSVTSGSGNTQYF
>.|TRBJ1-2|TRBV4-1|.
TGCGCCAGCAGCCCGCCCCGCGGAGCTAACTATGGCTACACCTTC
CASSPPRGANYGYTF
>.|TRBJ2-7|TRBV7-9|.
TGTGCCAGCAGCGATATAGCCTACGAGCAGTACTTC
CASSDIAYEQYF
>TRBD1|TRBJ1-1|TRBV6-5|.
TGTGCCAGCAGACAGGGGGGCTCGTACACTGAAGCTTTCTTT
CASRQGGSYTEAFF
>.|TRBJ2-1|TRBV21-1|.
TGTGCCAGCAGCATACCTAAAGACAGCTCCTACAATGAGCAGTTCTTC
CASSIPKDSSYNEQFF
>TRBD1|TRBJ1-1|TRBV20-1|.
TGCAGTGCTATAAGGGACAGGGAAGCTTTCTTT
CSAIRDREAFF
>TRBD2|TRBJ2-4|TRBV5-1|once
TGCGCCAGCAGCTTAGGGGGACTAGCGGGGTCAAACATTCAGTACTTC
CASSLGGLAGSNIQYF
>.|TRBJ2-5|TRBV7-9|.
TGTGCCAGCAGCTCGCGAGAGACCCAGTACTTC
CASSSRETQYF
>.|TRBJ1-1|TRBV27|.
TGTGCCAGCAGCTTAATCTTGAACACTGAAGCTTTCTTT
CASSLILNTEAFF
>.|TRBJ2-7|TRBV11-2|.
TGTGCCAGCAGCTTAGGGGCCGCCTACGAGCAGTACTTC
CASSLGAAYEQYF
>.|TRBJ1-2|TRBV5-6|.
TGTGCCAGCAGCTTGGGAGGGACTAACTATGGCTACACCTTC
CASSLGGTNYGYTF
>TRBD2|TRBJ2-5|TRBV27|.
TGTGCCAGCAGTGGGTTGTTCGGGGGGAGCCAAGAGACCCAGTACTTC
CASSGLFGGSQETQYF
>TRBD1|TRBJ1-1|TRBV5-1|.
TGCGCCAGCGGCCCAGGGGGCCTCACTGAAGCTTTCTTT
CASGPGGLTEAFF
>.|TRBJ1-4|TRBV5-8|.
TGTGCCAGCAGCTCGGGGATAACTAATGAAAAACTGTTTTTT
CASSSGITNEKLFF
>.|TRBJ2-1|TRBV19|.
TGTGCCAGTAGTATTAGCGGCCGGATAAAAAATGAGCAGTTCTTC
CASSISGRIKNEQFF
>TRBD2|TRBJ2-3|TRBV19|.
TGTGCCACTAAGGGGACTAGCGGCTACACAGATACGCAGTATTTT
CATKGTSGYTDTQYF
>TRBD1|TRBJ1-2|TRBV9|.
TGTGCCAGCAGCGTTAGCCAAAGCGTTGGGACAGGGGAAGGCTACACCTTC
CASSVSQSVGTGEGYTF
>TRBD1|TRBJ1-2|TRBV5-4|few
TGTGCCAGCAGCTTGCAGGGGGCTGGGGGCTACACCTTC
CASSLQGAGGYTF
>.|TRBJ1-2|TRBV4-3|.
TGCGCCAGCAGCCAGGGCAGTGGCTACACCTTC
CASSQGSGYTF
>TRBD2|TRBJ2-5|TRBV6-6|.
TGTGCCAGCACTCTAGCGGGGGGCGATGAAGAGACCCAGTACTTC
CASTLAGGDEETQYF
>TRBD2|TRBJ2-5|TRBV6-1|.
TGTGCCAGCAGTGCTTTTTCTAGCGGGAGGGAGACCCAGTACTTC
CASSAFSSGRETQYF
>.|TRBJ1-4|TRBV2|.
TGTGCCAGCAGGGGGGCCACGAATGAAAAACTGTTTTTT
CASRGATNEKLFF
>.|TRBJ2-3|TRBV9|.
TGTGCCAGCAGCGTAGGTAGTCCCCCAGATACGCAGTATTTT
CASSVGSPPDTQYF
>.|TRBJ2-5|TRBV6-5|.
TGTGCCAGCAGTTATGCCCCGGGGGAGGGGGAAGAGACCCAGTACTTC
CASSYAPGEGEETQYF
>.|TRBJ1-1|TRBV27|.
TGTGCCAGCAGTTCCTATTTCGGGAACACTGAAGCTTTCTTT
CASSSYFGNTEAFF
>.|TRBJ2-3|TRBV19|.
TGTGCCAGTACGGTTCAGGGGTTCGATACGCAGTATTTT
CASTVQGFDTQYF
>TRBD2|TRBJ2-5|TRBV18|.
TGTGCCAGCTCCTCGACTAGCGGGAGCGCCCTAGAGACCCAGTACTTC
CASSSTSGSALETQYF
>TRBD2|TRBJ2-2|TRBV6-5|once
TGTGCCAGCAGTTCCGAAGCGGGAGGGTGGACCGGGGAGCTGTTTTTT
CASSSEAGGWTGELFF
>TRBD1|TRBJ1-5|TRBV19|.
TGTGCCAGTAGCACCGGGACAGAGTGGGGTCAGCCCCAGCATTTT
CASSTGTEWGQPQHF
>TRBD1|TRBJ1-4|TRBV5-1|.
TGCGCCAGCAGCTTAACCGGGACAGAAACAACTAATGAAAAACTGTTTTTT
CASSLTGTETTNEKLFF
>TRBD2|TRBJ2-7|TRBV6-6|.
TGTGCCAGCCTGGGGACTAGCGAACGCTACGAGCAGTACTTC
CASLGTSERYEQYF
>.|TRBJ2-1|TRBV25-1|.
TGTGCCAGCAGTGATCACCGAGCAGGCCGGGGTGAGCAGTTCTTC
CASSDHRAGRGEQFF
>.|TRBJ2-1|TRBV29-1|.
TGCAGCGTTCGACCAACACAGGTAAGGTACTACAATGAGCAGTTCTTC
CSVRPTQVRYYNEQFF
>TRBD2|TRBJ2-7|TRBV19|.
TGTGCCACCTCAGGCTCAGCGGGAAGGTTCGAGCAGTACTTC
CATSGSAGRFEQYF
>.|TRBJ1-5|TRBV21-1|.
TGTGCCAGCAGCAAAGCTAAGAAGGGGGGGCCTTATAGCAATCAGCCCCAGCATTTT
CASSKAKKGGPYSNQPQHF
>.|TRBJ1-1|TRBV19|.
TGTGCCAGTAGTTACCGGGGATGGGCTGAAGCTTTCTTT
CASSYRGWAEAFF
>TRBD1|TRBJ2-1|TRBV4-1|.
TGCGCCAGCAGTCCCTTGGACAGGGAGGCTGAGCAGTTCTTC
CASSPLDREAEQFF
>TRBD2|TRBJ2-7|TRBV5-1|.
TGCGCCAGCAGCTTGTCCTCTGGACTAGCGGCTGGTGAGCAGTACTTC
CASSLSSGLAAGEQYF
>TRBD1|TRBJ1-3|TRBV6-5|.
TGTGCCAGCAGTAAACAGGGGGCACAAGGAAACACCATATATTTT
CASSKQGAQGNTIYF